These 12 T cell receptor beta chains came from one sample sequenced in a study of blood T cell repertoires in COVID-19. The data were produced by immunoSEQ multiplex PCR, yet TCRdb's version contains in-frame clones alone and is incomplete. The repertoire holds 100,000 to 130,000 clones, roughly 70% seen once, with around 1.7% in the top ten. Sequenced material: peripheral blood. These receptors originate from a woman aged 35 to 49 with acute or convalescent COVID-19.

The CDR3: CASSYGLRGGSEQFF. CDR3 DNA: TGTGCCAGCAGTTACGGGCTACGGGGAGGTAGTGAGCAGTTCTTC. V gene TRBV6-2 or TRBV6-3 combines with J gene TRBJ2-1; a weak D match, TRBD2 (6 bases). The germline V gene encodes CDR1 MNHEY and CDR2 SVGEGT. The CDR3 covers 15 residues. Trimming removed 2 bases at V and 9 bases at J, with 17 bases between.

By sample fraction, this clone is medium-sized. The V gene is TRBV5-1, the J gene TRBJ2-1, with D possibly matching TRBD2 (5 bases). The V end lost 4 bases, the J end lost 5 bases, and 13 bases lay between the germline ends. The germline gives CDR1 SGHRS, CDR2 YFSETQ. The CDR3 sequence is 14 residues long. CDR3 in amino acids: CASSRSGENNEQFF. Here the CDR3 DNA reads TGCGCCAGCAGCCGATCCGGGGAAAACAATGAGCAGTTCTTC.

This clone was detected once. V is TRBV10-3 and J is TRBJ1-4; D is undetermined. Per germline, CDR1 ENHRY and CDR2 SYGVKD. V lost 4 bases to trimming and J lost 6 bases, with 15 bases between them. CDR3 length: 15 residues. This chain's CDR3 is CAISVGGARDEKLFF. The CDR3 nucleotides read TGTGCCATCAGTGTCGGAGGAGCCCGGGATGAAAAACTGTTTTTT.

V gene TRBV3-1 (or the pseudogene TRBV3-2) combines with J gene TRBJ2-7; D ambiguous. Trimming removed 4 bases at V and 0 bases at J, with 10 bases between. This CDR3 has 14 residues. Germline-derived CDR1 and CDR2 are LGHDT and YNNKEL (reference sequence). CDR3 DNA: TGTGCCAGCAGCCGGAGTCTCAGCTCCTACGAGCAGTACTTC. Its translation: CASSRSLSSYEQYF.

V and J are TRBV21-1 and TRBJ2-1; the table names TRBD2, a call not compared with the DNA. TRBV21-1 is marked as a pseudogene. This CDR3 has 14 residues. CDR3 protein: CASSKSLVYNEQFF. The CDR3 nucleotides are TGTGCCAGCAGCAAATCTTTAGTTTACAATGAGCAGTTCTTC.

This chain uses TRBV30 with TRBJ1-2; 9 bases are a match to TRBD1. Germline-derived CDR1 and CDR2 are GTSNPN and SVGIG (reference sequence). CDR3 size: 15 residues. J was trimmed by 8 bases and V by 4 bases; bases with no gene match: 14. In nucleotides, the CDR3 is TGTGCCTGGATCCGGACAGGGGCGCTCTCTAAAGGCTACACCTTC. Translation: CAWIRTGALSKGYTF.

This clone was found a few times. This sequence joins TRBV6-5 and TRBJ2-7; possibly TRBD1 for D (6 bases). Trimming took 0 bases from V and 7 from J, leaving 16 bases between them. This CDR3 is built from 15 residues. The germline CDR1 and CDR2 sequences are MNHEY and SVGAGI. This CDR3 reads CASSYSFTGTREQYF. Here the CDR3 DNA reads TGTGCCAGCAGTTACTCGTTCACAGGGACACGAGAGCAGTACTTC.

V usage is TRBV30 and J usage is TRBJ1-6, with 8 bases matching TRBD1. CDR1 is GTSNPN, CDR2 SVGIG, per germline (reference sequence). This CDR3 has 15 amino acids. Trimming cost V 3 bases and J 8 bases; bases outside gene matches: 9. The CDR3 nucleotides are TGTGCCTGGAGGGAGTTTAAGACAGGGGATTCACCCCTCCACTTT. It translates to CAWREFKTGDSPLHF. Supplemented by reference TRBV30 and TRBJ1-6, the full variable domain reads SQTIHQWPATLVQPVGSPLSLECTVEGTSNPNLYWYRQAAGRGLQLLFYSVGIGQISSEVPQNLSASRPQDRQFILSSKKLLLSDSGFYLCAWREFKTGDSPLHFGNGTRLTVT.

CDR3 DNA sequence: TGTGCCAGCAGTCCCGACAGGGGGCGCGTAACCGGGGAGCTGTTTTTT. This sequence encodes CASSPDRGRVTGELFF. V and J are TRBV2 and TRBJ2-2; 10 bases are a match to TRBD1. This CDR3 comprises 16 residues. V was clipped by 5 bases and J by 5 bases; unmatched bases: 8. Germline V gene lookup returns CDR1 SNHLY and CDR2 FYNNEI.

V is TRBV2 and J is TRBJ2-2; TRBD1 is a possible D gene (5 bases). The germline V gene has CDR1 SNHLY and CDR2 FYNNEI. CDR3 length: 13 amino acids. Trimming stripped 4 bases from V and 3 bases from J, with 6 bases between. This CDR3 is CASSVRDTGELFF. Here the CDR3 DNA reads TGTGCCAGCAGTGTCAGGGACACCGGGGAGCTGTTTTTT.

The genes are TRBV6-2 or TRBV6-3 and TRBJ2-1; possibly TRBD2 for D (7 bases). This CDR3 comprises 16 residues. Germline lookup yields CDR1 MNHEY and CDR2 SVGEGT. The germline V and J ends were trimmed by 2 bases and 7 bases, with 18 bases remaining between them. CDR3 loop: CASSYGMGGARNEQFF. The CDR3 bases are TGTGCCAGCAGTTACGGCATGGGGGGGGCACGGAATGAGCAGTTCTTC.

The V gene is TRBV5-1, the J gene TRBJ2-1, with 10 bases fitting TRBD2. Trimming took 0 bases from V and 6 from J; bases not matched to a gene: 6. This CDR3 has 16 amino acids. Germline V gene sequence: CDR1 SGHRS, CDR2 YFSETQ. CDR3: CASSLASGGAGNEQFF. CDR3 nucleotide sequence: TGCGCCAGCAGCTTGGCTAGCGGGGGAGCCGGCAATGAGCAGTTCTTC.